Reported below is one T cell receptor (beta chain). Its antigen is unknown. Only in-frame clones appear in the TCRdb table, and some are missing; sequencing was by immunoSEQ multiplex PCR. The sample consists of tens of thousands of clones, around 94% of them appearing once. This specimen comes from a study of cytomegalovirus exposure and HLA in healthy donors. Turning to the study itself: The 130 or so validation repertoires were reported in a later analysis to have been generated on the same platform as the approximately 700 first-cohort repertoires.

The CDR3 loop spans 15 amino acids. With V trimmed by 4 bases and J by 5 bases, 10 bases remained unmatched. The germline gives CDR1 MDHEN, CDR2 SYDVKM. The study's findings and limits: The listing of some 170 TCR beta chains classed them as cytomegalovirus-associated.

The sample comprised PBMCs. The source is a woman in her late teens or twenties in good health and CMV-seropositive. The chain combines TRBV28 with TRBJ1-1; 7 bases are a match to TRBD1. Here the CDR3 reads CASSYLTGSATEAFF. Written as DNA, the CDR3 is TGTGCCAGCAGTTACTTGACAGGGTCGGCGACTGAAGCTTTCTTT.